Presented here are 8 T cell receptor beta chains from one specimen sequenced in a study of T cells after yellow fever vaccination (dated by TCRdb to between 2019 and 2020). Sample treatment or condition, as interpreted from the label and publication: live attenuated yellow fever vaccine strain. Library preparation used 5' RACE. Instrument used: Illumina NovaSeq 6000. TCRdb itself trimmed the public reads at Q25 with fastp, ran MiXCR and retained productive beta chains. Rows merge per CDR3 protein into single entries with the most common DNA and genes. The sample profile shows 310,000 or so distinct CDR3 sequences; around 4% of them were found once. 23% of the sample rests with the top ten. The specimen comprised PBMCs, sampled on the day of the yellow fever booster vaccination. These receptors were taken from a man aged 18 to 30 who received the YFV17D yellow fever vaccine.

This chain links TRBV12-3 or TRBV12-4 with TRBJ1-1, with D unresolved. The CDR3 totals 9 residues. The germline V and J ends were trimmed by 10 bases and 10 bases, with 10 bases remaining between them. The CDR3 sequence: CANPERAFF. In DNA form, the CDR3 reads TGTGCCAACCCGGAGAGAGCTTTCTTT.

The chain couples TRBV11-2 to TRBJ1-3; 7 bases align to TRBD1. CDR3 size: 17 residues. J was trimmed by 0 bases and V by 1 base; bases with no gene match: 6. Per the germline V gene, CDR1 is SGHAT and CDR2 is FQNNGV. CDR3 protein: CASSLGRQGLSGNTIYF. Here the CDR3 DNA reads TGTGCCAGCAGCTTAGGTCGACAGGGTCTCTCTGGAAACACCATATATTTT.

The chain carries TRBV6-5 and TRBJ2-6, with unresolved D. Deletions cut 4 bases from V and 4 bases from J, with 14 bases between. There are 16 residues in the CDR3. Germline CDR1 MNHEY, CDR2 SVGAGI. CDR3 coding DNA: TGTGCCAGCAGTTTCTATCCTTTATCCGGGGCCAACGTCCTGACTTTC. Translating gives CASSFYPLSGANVLTF.

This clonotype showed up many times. The chain's CDR3 is CASSPLREGTGELFF. The CDR3, as DNA: TGTGCCAGCAGCCCCCTCAGGGAGGGCACCGGGGAGCTGTTTTTT. The chain joins TRBV7-9 to TRBJ2-2; 7 bases fit TRBD2. After removal of 5 bases from V and 4 bases from J, the junction contained 7 bases not matched to a gene. Germline lookup yields CDR1 SEHNR and CDR2 FQNEAQ (reference sequence). This CDR3 comprises 15 residues.

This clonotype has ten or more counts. CDR3 in amino acids: CASVGTNLYEQYF. For the CDR3, the DNA is TGTGCCAGCGTCGGGACTAATCTCTACGAGCAGTACTTC. This chain uses TRBV7-2 with TRBJ2-7; 7 positions agree with TRBD2. This CDR3 contains 13 residues. The V gene's germline CDR1 is SGHTA and CDR2 FQGNSA. V was clipped by 8 bases and J by 3 bases; unmatched bases: 7. Full variable domain (outside the CDR3, taken from reference TRBV7-2 and TRBJ2-7): GAGVSQSPSNKVTEKGKDVELRCDPISGHTALYWYRQSLGQGLEFLIYFQGNSAPDKSGLPSDRFSAERTGGSVSTLTIQRTQQEDSAVYLCASVGTNLYEQYFGPGTRLTVT.

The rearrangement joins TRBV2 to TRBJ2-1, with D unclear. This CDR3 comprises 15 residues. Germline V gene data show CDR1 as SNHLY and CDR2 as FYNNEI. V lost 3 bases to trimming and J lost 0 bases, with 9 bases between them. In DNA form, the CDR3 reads TGTGCCAGCAGTGACGGTCGTAGCTCCTACAATGAGCAGTTCTTC. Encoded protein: CASSDGRSSYNEQFF. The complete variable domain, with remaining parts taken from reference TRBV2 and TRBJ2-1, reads EPEVTQTPSHQVTQMGQEVILRCVPISNHLYFYWYRQILGQKVEFLVSFYNNEISEKSEIFDDQFSVERPDGSNFTLKIRSTKLEDSAMYFCASSDGRSSYNEQFFGPGTRLTVL.

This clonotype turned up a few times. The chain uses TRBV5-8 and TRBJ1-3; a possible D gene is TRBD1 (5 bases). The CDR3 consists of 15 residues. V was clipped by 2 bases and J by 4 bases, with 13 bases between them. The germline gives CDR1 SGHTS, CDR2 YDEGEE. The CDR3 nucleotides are TGTGCCAGCAGCTTTAGGACGGGGCTCGGAAACACCATATATTTT. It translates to CASSFRTGLGNTIYF.

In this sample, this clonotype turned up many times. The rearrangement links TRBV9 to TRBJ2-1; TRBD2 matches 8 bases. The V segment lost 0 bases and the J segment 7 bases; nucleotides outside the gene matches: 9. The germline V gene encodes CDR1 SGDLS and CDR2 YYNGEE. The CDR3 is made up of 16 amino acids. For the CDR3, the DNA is TGTGCCAGCAGCGTAGATTGGCGGGGGGCGTGGAATGAGCAGTTCTTC. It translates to CASSVDWRGAWNEQFF.